The sequence of this TCR beta chain was determined in a study of blood T cell repertoires in COVID-19. Before being deemed recovered, Cohort 3 donors had two negative PCRs, clearance, or symptom resolution. This CDR3 region has 14 residues. CDR1 and CDR2 (germline): GTSNPN, SVGIG (reference sequence). V lost 2 bases, J lost 6 bases, and 6 bases stayed unmatched. As processed by the authors: Counts of nucleated cells, estimated from reference gene primer amplification, were obtained. The assay was immunoSEQ multiplex PCR, and TCRdb's table has in-frame clones only and misses some. V, J and clone size reflect that table, while D and trimming were determined from the DNA. The data hold over 200,000 clones, with about four fifths observed a single time. This clone was seen a single time.

This TCR was recovered from a woman aged 40 to 55 who had recovered from COVID-19. Sequenced input: PBMCs or T cells enriched from blood (not recorded which). The chain links TRBV30 to TRBJ2-2; TRBD2 aligns across 7 bases. This CDR3 is CAWSRTREAGELFF. CDR3 in DNA: TGTGCCTGGAGTCGGACTAGGGAGGCCGGGGAGCTGTTTTTT.